One and the same sample provided the 9 T cell receptor beta chains below, sequenced in a study of patients and donors after allogeneic stem cell transplantation. TCRdb redid the calling of the RT-PCR reads with MiXCR, one entry per CDR3 protein. The sample carries about 410,000 distinct CDR3 sequences, about a sixth recorded once. The sample consisted of blood, either unsorted or a sorted T cell fraction (not recorded which). These receptors all stem from a human donor who was either an allogeneic HSCT recipient or a stem cell or donor lymphocyte infusion donor (not recorded which). It is not recorded whose cells these are; they may come from a transplant donor.

The gene calls are TRBV11-2 and TRBJ2-7; D may correspond to TRBD1 or TRBD2 (7 bases each). The CDR3 is 17 residues long. Trimming shortened V by 0 bases and J by 2 bases, and 17 bases separated the two germline ends. Germline V gives CDR1 SGHAT, CDR2 FQNNGV. CDR3 loop: CASSLDTRGGNTYEQYF. The CDR3 DNA sequence: TGTGCCAGCAGCTTAGATACCAGGGGGGGGAACACCTACGAGCAGTACTTC.

The chain combines TRBV13 with TRBJ2-3; 10 positions match TRBD2. Germline CDR1 is PRHDT and CDR2 is FYEKMQ (reference sequence). This CDR3 region has 17 residues. V dropped 5 bases and J dropped 6; count of bases not matched to a gene: 14. The CDR3, as DNA: TGTGCCAGCAGCACGCGGAGCTCGAGCGGGGGGGGTGATACGCAGTATTTT. Protein: CASSTRSSSGGGDTQYF.

The V and J genes are TRBV25-1 and TRBJ1-6; D uncertain. The germline CDR1 and CDR2 sequences are MGHDK and SYGVNS. Trimming took 3 bases from V and 9 from J, leaving 9 bases between them. The CDR3 contains 13 residues. The CDR3 sequence is CASSEVYLSPLHF. Here the CDR3 DNA reads TGTGCCAGCAGTGAGGTATACCTTTCACCCCTCCACTTT.

In its sample, this clonotype was seen a few times. V gene TRBV6-1 combines with J gene TRBJ1-2; maybe TRBD1 (5 bases). V was pared by 1 base and J by 4 bases, with 13 bases between. The CDR3 contains 15 residues. Germline V gene data show CDR1 as MNHNS and CDR2 as SASEGT. CDR3 loop: CASSEGAGTGYGYTF. The CDR3 region has the DNA TGTGCCAGCAGTGAAGGAGCAGGGACGGGCTATGGCTACACCTTC.

This rearrangement joins TRBV7-2 to TRBJ2-2; D perhaps matches TRBD1 (6 bases). The CDR3 runs to 14 residues. Germline V gives CDR1 SGHTA, CDR2 FQGNSA. V was trimmed by 2 bases and J by 7 bases, leaving 11 bases between them. CDR3 residues: CASSLRQAGGELFF. CDR3 sequence (DNA): TGTGCCAGCAGCTTACGACAGGCCGGCGGGGAGCTGTTTTTT. Together with reference TRBV7-2 and TRBJ2-2, the CDR3 gives the full variable domain: GAGVSQSPSNKVTEKGKDVELRCDPISGHTALYWYRQSLGQGLEFLIYFQGNSAPDKSGLPSDRFSAERTGGSVSTLTIQRTQQEDSAVYLCASSLRQAGGELFFGEGSRLTVL.

This clonotype was seen a few times. The J gene is TRBJ2-7, the V gene TRBV29-1, with 11 bases identical to TRBD1. Trimming took 5 bases from V and 3 from J; bases not matched to a gene: 3. The CDR3 is 13 residues long. The germline gives CDR1 SQVTM, CDR2 ANQGSEA. The CDR3 protein is CSVTGTGGYEQYF. The CDR3 DNA is TGCAGCGTTACCGGGACAGGGGGCTACGAGCAGTACTTC.

The chain joins TRBV6-1 to TRBJ2-6; D not certain. CDR1 is MNHNS and CDR2 is SASEGT in the germline V gene. The CDR3 totals 15 residues. V dropped 6 bases and J dropped 0 bases, with 9 bases sitting between them. The CDR3 protein is CASRATASGANVLTF. The CDR3 bases are TGTGCCAGCAGGGCGACGGCCTCTGGGGCCAACGTCCTGACTTTC.

V gene TRBV20-1 combines with J gene TRBJ2-5, with a tentative D call TRBD2 (6 bases). The CDR3 length is 15 residues. The germline V gene has CDR1 DFQATT and CDR2 SNEGSKA (reference sequence). V was clipped by 3 bases and J by 7 bases, with 21 bases between them. CDR3 nucleotide sequence: TGCAGTGCTAGGGCCTCCGGGACTCCATTTACGACCCAGTACTTC. This gives the protein CSARASGTPFTTQYF.

A few counts support this clonotype. The chain employs TRBV30 and TRBJ2-4, with 7 bases aligning to TRBD2. This CDR3 is 12 amino acids long. The V gene end was trimmed by 4 bases and the J gene end by 3 bases; junction bases not matched to a gene: 0. Germline CDR1 reads GTSNPN; CDR2 reads SVGIG (reference sequence). The CDR3 sequence is CAWTGGKNIQYF. CDR3 nucleotide sequence: TGTGCCTGGACGGGGGGCAAAAACATTCAGTACTTC. Drawing the rest from reference TRBV30 and TRBJ2-4, the complete variable domain is SQTIHQWPATLVQPVGSPLSLECTVEGTSNPNLYWYRQAAGRGLQLLFYSVGIGQISSEVPQNLSASRPQDRQFILSSKKLLLSDSGFYLCAWTGGKNIQYFGAGTRLSVL.